This T cell receptor beta chain was sequenced in a study of blood T cell repertoires in COVID-19. Study summary: Sites across the United States, Italy and Spain contributed samples from acute and convalescent COVID-19.

The V segment lost 5 bases and the J segment 6 bases; nucleotides outside the gene matches: 13. Germline-derived CDR1 and CDR2 are SGHDN and FVKESK. This CDR3 comprises 15 residues. Per the original methods: Using reference gene primer amplification, nucleated cell counts were estimated. TCRdb's table, derived via immunoSEQ multiplex PCR, lists solely in-frame clones and lacks some. The V and J calls and clone size are taken from that table; D and trimming were inferred from the DNA. The sample includes 200,000 to 250,000 clones, less than 85% of them seen just once. The receptor's source is an elderly woman with active or convalescent COVID-19. The V call is TRBV14, the J call TRBJ2-7, with TRBD1 matching 7 bases. Material for sequencing was peripheral blood. The CDR3 sequence is CASSFNGAGGAEQYF. The CDR3 nucleotides are TGTGCCAGCAGCTTTAACGGGGCAGGGGGTGCCGAGCAGTACTTC.